The 3 T cell receptor beta chains presented below share a single source sample, sequenced in a study of shared clonotypes between healthy human individuals. Assay used: immunoSEQ multiplex PCR; TCRdb lists only in-frame clones, some missing. This sample has about 960,000 clones, with around three quarters found just once. The specimen was memory CD4+ T cells sorted from blood. The subset denotes: CD45RA-negative fraction. The source is a man younger than 30 in good health.

The chain is built from TRBV5-1 and TRBJ2-3, with 7 positions matching TRBD1. The CDR3 length is 16 residues. Germline V gene sequence: CDR1 SGHRS, CDR2 YFSETQ. V trimming: 0 bases; J trimming: 3 bases; junction bases outside the gene matches: 7. CDR3 sequence reads: CASSLALGGETDTQYF. In DNA form, the CDR3 reads TGCGCCAGCAGCTTGGCCCTAGGGGGCGAGACAGATACGCAGTATTTT. Drawing the rest from reference TRBV5-1 and TRBJ2-3, the complete variable domain is KAGVTQTPRYLIKTRGQQVTLSCSPISGHRSVSWYQQTPGQGLQFLFEYFSETQRNKGNFPGRFSGRQFSNSRSEMNVSTLELGDSALYLCASSLALGGETDTQYFGPGTRLTVL.

The V call is TRBV11-2, the J call TRBJ1-1, with D possibly matching TRBD1 (5 bases). The germline CDR1 and CDR2 sequences are SGHAT and FQNNGV. V was pared by 2 bases and J by 1 base, with 14 bases between. CDR3 size: 16 residues. The CDR3 sequence is CASSLLGQGGNTEAFF. The DNA for the CDR3 is TGTGCCAGCAGCTTATTAGGTCAGGGTGGGAACACTGAAGCTTTCTTT.

This chain joins TRBV2 and TRBJ2-3, with a weak D call TRBD2 (6 bases). V shed 4 bases and J shed 0 bases, with 8 bases lying between them. The germline V gene encodes CDR1 SNHLY and CDR2 FYNNEI. CDR3 size: 14 residues. CDR3 residues: CASSVGTSTDTQYF. The CDR3 bases are TGTGCCAGCAGTGTAGGGACTAGCACAGATACGCAGTATTTT.